The 13 T cell receptor beta chains presented below share a single source sample, sequenced in a study of cytomegalovirus exposure and HLA in healthy donors. PCR primers comprised 60 Vbeta and 13 Jbeta primers. Generated by immunoSEQ multiplex PCR, the TCRdb table keeps only in-frame clones and is missing some. The data contain about 140,000 clones, roughly 80% of them singletons. Sequenced sample: PBMCs. The receptors derive from a young man in good health and CMV-seropositive.

The chain has TRBV28 and TRBJ2-1; D gene unclear. The CDR3 loop spans 12 amino acids. The V end lost 3 bases, the J end lost 8 bases, and 8 bases lay between the germline ends. CDR1 and CDR2 from the germline V gene are MDHEN and SYDVKM. The CDR3 protein is CASSFSFHEQFF. Here the CDR3 DNA reads TGTGCCAGCAGTTTTTCGTTCCATGAGCAGTTCTTC.

V is TRBV5-1 and J is TRBJ2-3, with 12 bases that match TRBD2. This CDR3 comprises 21 residues. Unmatched junction bases numbered 18, after V lost 1 base and J lost 3 bases. Germline V gene lookup returns CDR1 SGHRS and CDR2 YFSETQ. As DNA, the CDR3 is TGCGCCAGCAGCTTGAAGGTTTTCTTGGAGACTAGCGGGAGTCCAACAGATACGCAGTATTTT. Translating gives CASSLKVFLETSGSPTDTQYF.

The chain is built from TRBV2 and TRBJ2-1, with D perhaps TRBD1 (6 bases). This CDR3 has 12 amino acids. Germline lookup yields CDR1 SNHLY and CDR2 FYNNEI. V was clipped by 5 bases and J by 8 bases, with 10 bases between them. The CDR3 DNA reads as TGTGCCAGCAGTAGACAGGTGGATGAGCAGTTCTTC. Translation gives CASSRQVDEQFF.

V is TRBV28 and J is TRBJ2-1; 8 positions agree with TRBD2. V was pared by 2 bases and J by 9 bases, with 9 bases of the junction left unmatched. Germline assignment: CDR1 MDHEN and CDR2 SYDVKM. CDR3 length: 15 residues. CDR3 region: CASSLSGSGSGEQFF. Written as DNA, the CDR3 is TGTGCCAGCAGTTTAAGCGGGAGTGGTTCAGGTGAGCAGTTCTTC.

This chain uses TRBV5-1 with TRBJ2-5, with D possibly matching TRBD2 (6 bases). The CDR3 is 13 residues long. Trimming cost V 0 bases and J 5 bases, with 8 bases left between them. The germline V gene has CDR1 SGHRS and CDR2 YFSETQ. Here the CDR3 DNA reads TGCGCCAGCAGCTTGGTACGGGAGGAGACCCAGTACTTC. Protein product: CASSLVREETQYF.

The genes are TRBV5-6 and TRBJ2-3; a possible D gene is TRBD2 (6 bases). This CDR3 has 14 amino acids. Germline CDR1 SGHDT, CDR2 YYEEEE. V dropped 4 bases and J dropped 1 base, with 10 bases sitting between them. The CDR3 coding sequence is TGTGCCAGCAGCGGAAAGCGGGGCACAGATACGCAGTATTTT. Translating gives CASSGKRGTDTQYF.

This clone has only one observation. In DNA, the CDR3 is TGTGCCAGCAGGGACAGGGACTATGGCTACACCTTC. Translating gives CASRDRDYGYTF. The genes are TRBV28 and TRBJ1-2; 8 positions agree with TRBD1. This CDR3 is 12 amino acids long. V trimming: 6 bases; J trimming: 3 bases; junction bases outside the gene matches: 0. Germline CDR1 reads MDHEN; CDR2 reads SYDVKM.

Here the CDR3 reads CASSASGSVVNEQFF. The CDR3 nucleotides are TGTGCCAGCAGCGCTAGCGGGAGTGTCGTCAATGAGCAGTTCTTC. The genes are TRBV9 and TRBJ2-1, with TRBD2 matching over 10 bases. The CDR3 totals 15 residues. Trimming took 3 bases from V and 6 from J; bases not matched to a gene: 6. Germline assignment: CDR1 SGDLS and CDR2 YYNGEE.

For the CDR3, the DNA is TGCGCCAGCAGCAAAAGCGAAGCGAGAAGCTCCTACGAGCAGTACTTC. Translated, it gives CASSKSEARSSYEQYF. The chain couples TRBV4-1 to TRBJ2-7, with no clear D. Trimming cost V 5 bases and J 0 bases, with 17 bases left between them. CDR1 and CDR2 (germline): MGHRA, YSYEKL. CDR3 length equals 16 residues.

J is TRBJ1-4 and V is TRBV21-1; TRBD1 is taken as the D call from the table, unchecked against the DNA. TRBV21-1 is marked as a pseudogene. The CDR3 spans 14 residues. The chain's CDR3 is CAKRDTKANEKLFF. In nucleotides, the CDR3 is TGTGCCAAACGGGACACCAAAGCTAATGAAAAACTGTTTTTT.

The chain recombines TRBV7-8 with TRBJ2-1; 7 bases match TRBD1. This CDR3 is built from 18 residues. J gave up 5 bases and V 4 bases, and 17 bases lay outside the gene matches. The germline gives CDR1 SGHVS, CDR2 FQNEAQ. CDR3 region: CASSSRWTGSTEDNEQFF. CDR3 DNA: TGTGCCAGCAGCTCCCGGTGGACAGGTTCCACGGAAGACAATGAGCAGTTCTTC.

The V call is TRBV28, the J call TRBJ1-2, with 7 positions matching TRBD1. The CDR3 sequence is 14 residues long. CDR1 and CDR2 (germline): MDHEN, SYDVKM. The trim removed 5 bases at V and 3 bases at J, leaving 6 bases unmatched. The CDR3 sequence: CASSAHRGDYGYTF. The CDR3 bases are TGTGCCAGCAGTGCCCACAGGGGAGACTATGGCTACACCTTC.

The gene calls are TRBV4-1 and TRBJ2-5; no reliable D call. CDR1 and CDR2 (germline): MGHRA, YSYEKL. The germline V and J ends were trimmed by 0 bases and 5 bases, with 13 bases remaining between them. CDR3 length: 15 residues. Here the CDR3 reads CASSQDPRDPETQYF. The CDR3 nucleotides are TGCGCCAGCAGCCAAGACCCTAGAGATCCGGAGACCCAGTACTTC.